The 13 T cell receptor beta chains below were found in one sample sequenced in a study of brain T cells in children with intractable seizures. The time point denotes: blood from clinic visit 5 months post-surgery; TSC patient then seizure free. This table comes from immunoSEQ multiplex PCR, and its TCRdb copy is limited to in-frame clones, with some not included. The data contain a few hundred thousand clones, over 90% of them singletons. Source: peripheral blood, taken roughly 5 months after surgery. Receptor source: a boy in the first two years of life with tuberous sclerosis and intractable seizures.

This rearrangement joins TRBV19 to TRBJ2-7, with D unclear. The CDR3 is made up of 14 amino acids. Germline V gene lookup returns CDR1 LNHDA and CDR2 SQIVND (reference sequence). The V and J ends lost 3 bases and 3 bases respectively, with 12 bases between them. CDR3 loop: CASSILGQIYEQYF. As DNA, the CDR3 is TGTGCCAGTAGTATCTTGGGTCAGATCTACGAGCAGTACTTC.

The V and J genes are TRBV19 and TRBJ2-7; 14 nucleotides agree with TRBD2. This CDR3 contains 20 residues. Trimming cost V 5 bases and J 0 bases; bases outside gene matches: 15. CDR1 is LNHDA, CDR2 SQIVND, per germline (reference sequence). The CDR3 DNA follows: TGTGCCAGTAGTCCTTCTCGAGGACTAGCGGGAGGACCGAGCTCCTACGAGCAGTACTTC. Its translation: CASSPSRGLAGGPSSYEQYF.

The chain is built from TRBV5-1 and TRBJ1-1; tentative D call: TRBD1 (6 bases). CDR3 length: 15 residues. Germline CDR1 reads SGHRS; CDR2 reads YFSETQ. Trimming took 2 bases from V and 1 from J, leaving 12 bases between them. The CDR3 DNA is TGCGCCAGCAGCTTCGTAGGGGGAACGAACACTGAAGCTTTCTTT. Protein sequence: CASSFVGGTNTEAFF. The full variable domain, its missing parts supplied by reference TRBV5-1 and TRBJ1-1, is KAGVTQTPRYLIKTRGQQVTLSCSPISGHRSVSWYQQTPGQGLQFLFEYFSETQRNKGNFPGRFSGRQFSNSRSEMNVSTLELGDSALYLCASSFVGGTNTEAFFGQGTRLTVV.

This CDR3 is CAISETPGTGVYGYTF. The CDR3 DNA sequence: TGTGCCATCAGTGAAACCCCCGGGACAGGGGTCTATGGCTACACCTTC. This sequence joins TRBV10-3 and TRBJ1-2, with TRBD1 matching 10 bases. Per the germline V gene, CDR1 is ENHRY and CDR2 is SYGVKD. Trimming at V came to 3 bases and at J to 4 bases, leaving 8 bases not matched to a gene. The CDR3 runs to 16 residues.

CDR3 loop: CASSFGVPYGYTF. In DNA form, the CDR3 reads TGTGCCAGCAGTTTCGGGGTCCCCTATGGCTACACCTTC. The chain recombines TRBV6-5 with TRBJ1-2; D is undetermined. V was cut by 4 bases and J by 4 bases, with 10 bases left in between. From germline, CDR1 is MNHEY and CDR2 SVGAGI. The length of the CDR3 is 13 residues.

J is TRBJ2-2 and V is TRBV7-6; D is uncertain. V lost 6 bases and J 2 bases, leaving 13 bases between the germline ends. The CDR3 length is 15 residues. The germline V gene encodes CDR1 SGHVS and CDR2 FNYEAQ. The CDR3 reads CASSPSGGNTGELFF. In DNA form, the CDR3 reads TGTGCCAGCAGTCCCTCCGGCGGAAACACCGGGGAGCTGTTTTTT.

The chain joins TRBV19 to TRBJ1-1; 10 positions agree with TRBD1. The CDR3 contains 17 residues. CDR1 LNHDA and CDR2 SQIVND come from the germline V gene (reference sequence). The ends lost 5 bases at V and 2 bases at J; junction bases unmatched: 11. CDR3 sequence (DNA): TGTGCCAGTAGTGGGACCGGGACAGGGGTACTAAACACTGAAGCTTTCTTT. As protein: CASSGTGTGVLNTEAFF.

V is TRBV27 and J is TRBJ2-3; weak D call: TRBD2 (5 bases). V was shortened by 5 bases and J by 0 bases, with 21 bases between the two germline ends. In germline, CDR1 is MNHEY, CDR2 SMNVEV (reference sequence). The CDR3 totals 18 residues. The CDR3 is CASSPVAFSGSSTDTQYF. The CDR3 DNA reads as TGTGCCAGCAGTCCTGTGGCATTCAGCGGCAGTAGCACAGATACGCAGTATTTT.

The gene calls are TRBV19 and TRBJ2-3; 10 nucleotides agree with TRBD2. The trim removed 5 bases at V and 2 bases at J, leaving 16 bases unmatched. CDR1 and CDR2 from the germline V gene are LNHDA and SQIVND (reference sequence). This CDR3 contains 19 residues. The CDR3 reads CASSLSAASGGLITDTQYF. The CDR3 DNA reads as TGTGCCAGTAGTCTCTCCGCGGCTAGCGGGGGCCTAATCACAGATACGCAGTATTTT.

J is TRBJ1-1 and V is TRBV5-1; D might be TRBD1 (5 bases). V lost 5 bases and J 4 bases, leaving 15 bases between the germline ends. The CDR3 extends over 14 amino acids. From germline, CDR1 is SGHRS and CDR2 YFSETQ. CDR3 sequence (DNA): TGCGCCAGCAGTGAGACAGCGACGCGCACTGAAGCTTTCTTT. Protein: CASSETATRTEAFF.

This rearrangement joins TRBV6-6 to TRBJ2-7; D perhaps matches TRBD1 (6 bases). The CDR3 runs to 13 residues. The germline V gene has CDR1 MNHNY and CDR2 SVGAGI (reference sequence). V was trimmed by 7 bases and J by 1 base, leaving 11 bases between them. In nucleotides, the CDR3 is TGTGCCAGCACCGGCAGGGGTTCCTACGAGCAGTACTTC. It specifies CASTGRGSYEQYF.

Note on this clone: Other DNA sequences of this sample code for an identical CDR3. The chain combines TRBV6-5 with TRBJ1-2; the D gene is possibly TRBD1 (5 bases). Germline V gives CDR1 MNHEY, CDR2 SVGAGI. V gave up 7 bases and J gave up 4 bases, with 10 bases separating them. The CDR3 has 12 amino acids. The CDR3 is CASTTGGYGYTF. The CDR3 bases are TGTGCCAGCACCACGGGGGGCTATGGCTACACCTTC.

The chain couples TRBV24-1 to TRBJ2-3, with D perhaps given as TRBD1 or TRBD2 (5 bases each). CDR1 is KGHDR, CDR2 SFDVKD, per germline. V was cut by 3 bases and J by 5 bases, with 26 bases left in between. The CDR3 runs to 19 residues. The CDR3 DNA sequence: TGTGCCACCAGTGATCCTAGCAAGTACCGGGACCCCCAGAGAGATACGCAGTATTTT. This gives the protein CATSDPSKYRDPQRDTQYF.